Listed here are 27 T cell receptor beta chains from one sample, sequenced in a study of blood T cell repertoires in COVID-19. Produced via immunoSEQ multiplex PCR; TCRdb's table is partial and in-frame only. The sample consists of some 110,000 clones, roughly 81% of them appearing once. Sequencing input: peripheral blood. The receptors originated from a man aged 40-50 years with acute or convalescent COVID-19.

The chain is built from TRBV11-2 and TRBJ2-5; 7 bases align to TRBD1. Trimming cost V 5 bases and J 3 bases; bases outside gene matches: 6. Germline V CDR1 and CDR2: SGHAT, FQNNGV. CDR3 size: 14 residues. The CDR3 region has the DNA TGTGCCAGCAGCCCAACGACAGGGAAAGAGACCCAGTACTTC. Residues: CASSPTTGKETQYF.

The V gene is TRBV23-1, the J gene TRBJ2-7, with D possibly matching TRBD1 (6 bases). TRBV23-1 is an ORF; its function is uncertain. V was clipped by 2 bases and J by 1 base, with 15 bases between them. The CDR3 spans 16 residues. The CDR3 sequence: CASSQATGRGSYEQYF. Written as DNA, the CDR3 is TGCGCCAGCAGTCAAGCAACAGGGAGAGGATCCTACGAGCAGTACTTC.

The chain links TRBV28 to TRBJ1-4, with 8 bases aligning to TRBD1. Germline loops: CDR1 MDHEN, CDR2 SYDVKM. The V gene end was trimmed by 7 bases and the J gene end by 7 bases; junction bases not matched to a gene: 8. This CDR3 spans 14 amino acids. The CDR3 nucleotides are TGTGCCAGCAATTTCGGACAGGGTGGTGAAAAACTGTTTTTT. As protein: CASNFGQGGEKLFF.

The chain has TRBV6-6 and TRBJ1-6, with 7 bases that match TRBD1. Germline CDR1 is MNHNY and CDR2 is SVGAGI (reference sequence). The CDR3 spans 14 residues. V lost 11 bases and J lost 8; bases outside the gene matches: 12. The CDR3 nucleotides read TGTGCCGCCACGACAGGGACCGTGGATTCACCCCTCCACTTT. Its protein is CAATTGTVDSPLHF.

The chain has TRBV7-9 and TRBJ1-1; TRBD1 matches 9 bases. The CDR3 is made up of 14 amino acids. With 5 bases clipped from V and 4 bases from J, the junction kept 5 bases outside the gene matches. The germline V gene encodes CDR1 SEHNR and CDR2 FQNEAQ (reference sequence). The CDR3 DNA follows: TGTGCCAGCAGCATAGGGACAGGGATCACTGAAGCTTTCTTT. Encoded protein: CASSIGTGITEAFF.

The rearrangement joins TRBV19 to TRBJ1-6, with D perhaps TRBD1 (6 bases). V dropped 5 bases and J dropped 7 bases, with 12 bases sitting between them. Germline V lookup: CDR1 LNHDA, CDR2 SQIVND (reference sequence). This CDR3 contains 14 residues. The chain's CDR3 is CASSRRQGNSPLHF. CDR3 in DNA: TGTGCCAGTAGTCGTCGGCAGGGGAATTCACCCCTCCACTTT.

The chain has TRBV5-3 and TRBJ2-7, with 10 bases fitting TRBD2. TRBV5-3 is reported as an ORF; its role is uncertain. After removal of 9 bases from V and 4 bases from J, the junction contained 10 bases not matched to a gene. The CDR3 extends over 14 amino acids. The CDR3 spells CATNPAGGTYEQYF. The CDR3, as DNA: TGTGCCACCAACCCAGCGGGGGGGACATACGAGCAGTACTTC.

V gene TRBV11-2 combines with J gene TRBJ2-2, with 9 bases aligning to TRBD1. The CDR3 totals 15 residues. CDR1 is SGHAT, CDR2 FQNNGV, per germline. V lost 4 bases to trimming and J lost 2 bases; unmatched junction nucleotides: 2. This CDR3 is CASSYTGGNTGELFF. The CDR3 nucleotides are TGTGCCAGCAGCTATACAGGGGGCAACACCGGGGAGCTGTTTTTT. The full variable domain, with the rest looked up from reference TRBV11-2 and TRBJ2-2, is EAGVAQSPRYKIIEKRQSVAFWCNPISGHATLYWYQQILGQGPKLLIQFQNNGVVDDSQLPKDRFSAERLKGVDSTLKIQPAKLEDSAVYLCASSYTGGNTGELFFGEGSRLTVL.

The V gene is TRBV27, the J gene TRBJ1-6; TRBD1 agrees at 7 bases. V shed 5 bases and J 2 bases; nucleotides not matched to a gene: 6. Germline loops: CDR1 MNHEY, CDR2 SMNVEV (reference sequence). The CDR3 is 16 residues long. The CDR3 spells CASSITGDPYNSPLHF. As DNA, the CDR3 is TGTGCCAGCAGTATTACAGGGGATCCCTATAATTCACCCCTCCACTTT.

The CDR3 DNA follows: TGTGCCAGCGAACAGGGGACTGAAGCTTTCTTT. Amino acids: CASEQGTEAFF. This rearrangement joins TRBV6-5 to TRBJ1-1, with 7 bases lining up with TRBD1. The CDR3 sequence is 11 residues long. Germline V CDR1 and CDR2: MNHEY, SVGAGI. The V gene end was trimmed by 8 bases and the J gene end by 5 bases; junction bases not matched to a gene: 2.

This clone has a single count. This chain connects TRBV4-3 to TRBJ2-7, with 7 bases that match TRBD2. The CDR3 is 15 amino acids. Trimming removed 3 bases from V and 2 bases from J; junction bases left unmatched: 7. The germline gives CDR1 LGHNA, CDR2 YSLEER. In DNA form, the CDR3 reads TGCGCCAGCAGCCACAGGAGGGGAGGGCCCTACGAGCAGTACTTC. This translates into CASSHRRGGPYEQYF.

This clone was detected only a few times. The chain has TRBV5-1 and TRBJ1-6; no reliable D call. The CDR3 extends over 19 amino acids. V lost 1 base to trimming and J lost 0 bases, with 17 bases between them. CDR1 is SGHRS, CDR2 YFSETQ, per germline. In DNA form, the CDR3 reads TGCGCCAGCAGCTTGTTACCCCCAGAGCGAAGCTCCTATAATTCACCCCTCCACTTT. Protein sequence: CASSLLPPERSSYNSPLHF. The variable domain in full, completed from reference TRBV5-1 and TRBJ1-6, reads KAGVTQTPRYLIKTRGQQVTLSCSPISGHRSVSWYQQTPGQGLQFLFEYFSETQRNKGNFPGRFSGRQFSNSRSEMNVSTLELGDSALYLCASSLLPPERSSYNSPLHFGNGTRLTVT.

This sequence joins TRBV9 and TRBJ2-1; the D is unclear. Trimming stripped 0 bases from V and 10 bases from J, with 14 bases between. Germline CDR1 reads SGDLS; CDR2 reads YYNGEE. CDR3 length: 14 amino acids. The CDR3 sequence is CASSVVEPSGEQFF. The DNA for the CDR3 is TGTGCCAGCAGCGTAGTGGAGCCGTCTGGGGAGCAGTTCTTC. Filled out from reference TRBV9 and TRBJ2-1, the complete variable domain reads DSGVTQTPKHLITATGQRVTLRCSPRSGDLSVYWYQQSLDQGLQFLIQYYNGEERAKGNILERFSAQQFPDLHSELNLSSLELGDSALYFCASSVVEPSGEQFFGPGTRLTVL.

The chain combines TRBV10-2 with TRBJ2-7; 15 bases are shared with TRBD2. Germline values: CDR1 WSHSY, CDR2 SAAADI. The length of the CDR3 is 15 residues. Trimming at V came to 8 bases and at J to 3 bases, leaving 5 bases not matched to a gene. CDR3 loop: CASEGLAGGVYEQYF. For the CDR3, the DNA is TGCGCCAGCGAAGGACTAGCGGGAGGGGTCTACGAGCAGTACTTC.

This chain connects TRBV6-6 to TRBJ1-5, with TRBD1 matching 7 bases. From germline, CDR1 is MNHNY and CDR2 SVGAGI (reference sequence). CDR3 size: 13 residues. V was clipped by 6 bases and J by 5 bases; unmatched bases: 4. The CDR3 protein is CASRVTGDQPQHF. The CDR3 coding sequence is TGTGCCAGCAGGGTTACAGGGGATCAGCCCCAGCATTTT.

This chain links TRBV14 with TRBJ2-3, with TRBD2 matching over 7 bases. The length of the CDR3 is 17 residues. J gave up 0 bases and V 2 bases, and 8 bases lay outside the gene matches. Looked up from germline, CDR1 is SGHDN and CDR2 is FVKESK. The CDR3 sequence is CASSQRLGGGSTDTQYF. The CDR3 nucleotides are TGTGCCAGCAGCCAACGGCTGGGCGGGGGAAGCACAGATACGCAGTATTTT.

The chain employs TRBV12-5 and TRBJ2-7; D perhaps matches TRBD2 (7 bases). This CDR3 has 21 amino acids. V lost 0 bases, J lost 1 base, and 28 bases lay in between. In germline, CDR1 is LGHNT, CDR2 FRNRAP. The CDR3 coding sequence is TGTGCTAGTGGTTTGGTACGGACGGGGGGCCTCGTTAACGATAGGTCCTACGAGCAGTACTTC. Translated, it gives CASGLVRTGGLVNDRSYEQYF.

The gene calls are TRBV5-1 and TRBJ2-5; no clear D. The CDR3 spans 13 residues. V dropped 2 bases and J dropped 5 bases, with 10 bases sitting between them. Germline V gene lookup returns CDR1 SGHRS and CDR2 YFSETQ. CDR3 in DNA: TGCGCCAGCAGCTTAGGTAGCCAGGAGACCCAGTACTTC. Translating gives CASSLGSQETQYF.

The V and J genes are TRBV28 and TRBJ2-3, with TRBD2 identical over 13 bases. Trimming cost V 4 bases and J 5 bases; bases outside gene matches: 3. The CDR3 has 15 amino acids. Per the germline V gene, CDR1 is MDHEN and CDR2 is SYDVKM. CDR3 amino acids: CASSWTSGSGDTQYF. CDR3 DNA sequence: TGTGCCAGCAGTTGGACTAGCGGGAGTGGAGATACGCAGTATTTT.

The V and J genes are TRBV7-3 and TRBJ2-1, with 7 bases lining up with TRBD1. The CDR3 has 16 residues. Germline V gene lookup returns CDR1 SGHTA and CDR2 FQGTGA. V gave up 5 bases and J gave up 7 bases; unmatched junction bases: 14. DNA of the CDR3: TGTGCCAGCAGCCAAGACAGGGATTTTTTGAGGAATGAGCAGTTCTTC. Protein sequence: CASSQDRDFLRNEQFF.

This clone turned up a few times. This sequence joins TRBV19 and TRBJ2-3, with 13 positions matching TRBD2. Trimming cost V 7 bases and J 5 bases; bases outside gene matches: 9. The germline V gene encodes CDR1 LNHDA and CDR2 SQIVND (reference sequence). The CDR3 consists of 16 residues. CDR3: CASNRLAGGPGDTQYF. CDR3 bases: TGTGCCAGTAACCGACTAGCGGGGGGTCCGGGAGATACGCAGTATTTT.

The sample holds one count of this clone. The chain uses TRBV2 and TRBJ2-3; D might be TRBD2 (6 bases). The CDR3 spans 15 residues. Germline CDR1 reads SNHLY; CDR2 reads FYNNEI. With 7 bases removed from V and 1 base from J, the gap between germline ends came to 15 bases. CDR3 sequence (DNA): TGTGCCAGCACTAAGACGGGGGAACGCACAGATACGCAGTATTTT. Its protein product is CASTKTGERTDTQYF.

The chain recombines TRBV18 with TRBJ2-5; no definite D call. There are 12 residues in the CDR3. V was cut by 6 bases and J by 2 bases, with 7 bases left in between. Germline CDR1 and CDR2: KGHSH and LQKENI. CDR3 loop: CASSTLQETQYF. As DNA, the CDR3 is TGTGCCAGCTCCACTCTACAAGAGACCCAGTACTTC.

The chain carries TRBV6-5 and TRBJ2-1, with 9 bases aligning to TRBD2. This CDR3 is 14 amino acids long. Germline trimming cut 8 bases from V and 9 bases from J; bases unmatched to any gene: 11. Looked up from germline, CDR1 is MNHEY and CDR2 is SVGAGI. In DNA form, the CDR3 reads TGTGCCAGCGTGGAAAGCGGGAGGAAAGGTGAGCAGTTCTTC. Its translation is CASVESGRKGEQFF.

The chain joins TRBV7-3 to TRBJ2-5, with a possible D match to TRBD2 (5 bases). Looked up from germline, CDR1 is SGHTA and CDR2 is FQGTGA. V lost 3 bases and J 7 bases, leaving 15 bases between the germline ends. CDR3 length: 14 residues. CDR3 bases: TGTGCCAGCAGCTTCGGGATTCTCACGGGGACCCAGTACTTC. Translation gives CASSFGILTGTQYF.

This chain joins TRBV4-2 and TRBJ2-1; the match to TRBD2 covers 8 bases. Trimming at V came to 1 base and at J to 5 bases, leaving 10 bases not matched to a gene. This CDR3 contains 17 residues. Germline V gene sequence: CDR1 LGHNA, CDR2 YNFKEQ. CDR3: CASSQVSFAREDNEQFF. The DNA of the CDR3 is TGTGCCAGCAGCCAAGTATCGTTCGCGCGGGAGGACAATGAGCAGTTCTTC.

The chain employs TRBV6-2 or TRBV6-3 and TRBJ1-1; D not resolved. From germline, CDR1 is MNHEY and CDR2 SVGEGT. There are 12 residues in the CDR3. V gave up 6 bases and J gave up 4 bases, with 9 bases separating them. CDR3 in amino acids: CASSLSLTEAFF. The CDR3 bases are TGTGCCAGCAGCCTATCCCTCACTGAAGCTTTCTTT.